This TCR beta chain stems from a study of blood T cell repertoires in COVID-19. The V and J ends lost 0 bases and 0 bases respectively, with 12 bases between them. The CDR3 is made up of 16 amino acids. Germline CDR1 and CDR2: GTSNPN and SVGIG (reference sequence). Clones were read by immunoSEQ multiplex PCR, and TCRdb kept only the in-frame ones, dropping some. The data show more than 55,000 clones, about nine tenths seen once. The source of this sequence is a human donor with active COVID-19. The donor label of this sample is uncertain. V usage is TRBV30 and J usage is TRBJ1-3; D is ambiguous. The material sequenced was peripheral blood. The CDR3 DNA is TGTGCCTGGAGTGTGGGGAGGCCTATCTCTGGAAACACCATATATTTT. This codes for CAWSVGRPISGNTIYF. The full variable domain, in which reference TRBV30 and TRBJ1-3 provide the parts outside the CDR3, is SQTIHQWPATLVQPVGSPLSLECTVEGTSNPNLYWYRQAAGRGLQLLFYSVGIGQISSEVPQNLSASRPQDRQFILSSKKLLLSDSGFYLCAWSVGRPISGNTIYFGEGSWLTVV.